The text below deals with one TCR beta chain. The target antigen is unknown. The CDR3 runs 16 residues. Per germline, CDR1 SGHRS and CDR2 YFSETQ. The V segment lost 4 bases and the J segment 8 bases; nucleotides outside the gene matches: 12. This entry belongs to a study of graft-versus-host responses after intestinal transplantation. Overall study context: All of the recipients had induction that used anti-thymocyte globulin, then tacrolimus and steroids for approximately 3 years.

Clones were read by immunoSEQ multiplex PCR, and TCRdb kept only the in-frame ones, dropping some. The sample has under 95,000 clones, about four fifths seen once; the top ten hold approximately 0.88%. The receptor's source is a human donor who received an intestinal transplant. The chain carries TRBV5-1 and TRBJ1-4, with 9 bases identical to TRBD1. The specimen comprised unstimulated CD4+ T cells sorted from spleen or lymph node cells, sampled before intestinal transplant. CDR3 bases: TGCGCCAGCAGCAGGGGACAGGGAGCAAGTTTGGAAAAACTGTTTTTT. This codes for CASSRGQGASLEKLFF.